This T cell receptor beta chain was recorded in a study of blood T cell repertoires in COVID-19. CDR3 length: 12 residues. With 4 bases removed from V and 7 bases from J, the gap between germline ends came to 8 bases. Germline V gene data show CDR1 as SGHDT and CDR2 as YYEEEE. Profiled with immunoSEQ multiplex PCR; TCRdb holds only in-frame clones, not every one. Among 250,000 to 350,000 clones listed, about 86% were seen once. The sample taken for sequencing was peripheral blood. The chain is built from TRBV5-6 and TRBJ2-2; possible D gene TRBD1, 5 bases. This receptor was obtained from a person aged 65-85 years with COVID-19, enrolled during active disease. The CDR3 here is CASSATVGELFF. CDR3 nucleotides: TGTGCCAGCAGCGCGACAGTCGGGGAGCTGTTTTTT.